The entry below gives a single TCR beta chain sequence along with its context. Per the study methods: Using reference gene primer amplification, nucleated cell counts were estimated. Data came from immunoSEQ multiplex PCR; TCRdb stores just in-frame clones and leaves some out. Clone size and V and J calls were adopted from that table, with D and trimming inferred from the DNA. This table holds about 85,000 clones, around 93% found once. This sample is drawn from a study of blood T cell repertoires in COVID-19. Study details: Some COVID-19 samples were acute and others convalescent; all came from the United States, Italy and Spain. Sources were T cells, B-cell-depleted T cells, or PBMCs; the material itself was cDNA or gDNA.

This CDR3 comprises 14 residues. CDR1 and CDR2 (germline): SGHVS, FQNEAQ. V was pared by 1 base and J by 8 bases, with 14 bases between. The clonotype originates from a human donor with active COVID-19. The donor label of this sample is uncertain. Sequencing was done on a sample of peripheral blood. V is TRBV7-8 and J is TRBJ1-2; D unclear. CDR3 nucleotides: TGTGCCAGCAGCTTAGGAGGCGCTCAGCTAGGCTACACCTTC. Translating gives CASSLGGAQLGYTF. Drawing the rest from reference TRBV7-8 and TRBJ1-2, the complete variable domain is GAGVSQSPRYKVAKRGQDVALRCDPISGHVSLFWYQQALGQGPEFLTYFQNEAQLDKSGLPSDRFFAERPEGSVSTLKIQRTQQEDSAVYLCASSLGGAQLGYTFGSGTRLTVV.